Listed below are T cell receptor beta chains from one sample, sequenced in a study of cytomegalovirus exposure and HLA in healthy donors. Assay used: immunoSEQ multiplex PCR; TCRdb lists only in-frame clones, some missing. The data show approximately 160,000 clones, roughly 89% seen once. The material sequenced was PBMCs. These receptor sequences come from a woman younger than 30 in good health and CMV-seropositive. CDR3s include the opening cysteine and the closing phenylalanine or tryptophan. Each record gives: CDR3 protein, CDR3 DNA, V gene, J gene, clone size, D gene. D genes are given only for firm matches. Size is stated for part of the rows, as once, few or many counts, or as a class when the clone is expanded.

CASSQGHGADDTGELFF,TGCGCCAGCAGCCAAGGCCATGGGGCGGACGACACCGGGGAGCTGTTTTTT,TRBV4-1,TRBJ2-2,NA,NA
CASTYGSLNTEAFF,TGTGCCAGCACATACGGGTCTCTGAACACTGAAGCTTTCTTT,TRBV6-1,TRBJ1-1,NA,NA
CASTSTSYEQYF,TGTGCCAGCACCTCGACTAGCTACGAGCAGTACTTC,TRBV11-1,TRBJ2-7,NA,NA
CSVDSRSSGSEQYF,TGCAGCGTTGACAGTCGGTCTAGCGGGAGCGAGCAGTACTTC,TRBV29-1,TRBJ2-7,NA,TRBD2
CASTQTSGTDTQYF,TGTGCCAGCACCCAGACTAGCGGGACAGATACGCAGTATTTT,TRBV6-5,TRBJ2-3,NA,TRBD2
CASRPYRGNTGELFF,TGTGCCAGCAGACCCTACAGGGGGAACACCGGGGAGCTGTTTTTT,TRBV6-6,TRBJ2-2,few,TRBD1
CASSPLGQGWTEAFF,TGTGCCAGCTCACCACTCGGGCAGGGCTGGACTGAAGCTTTCTTT,TRBV18,TRBJ1-1,NA,NA
CASSFRQVNQYF,TGTGCCAGCAGTTTCCGGCAGGTCAATCAGTATTTT,TRBV28,TRBJ2-3,NA,NA
CASGRTGDNYGYTF,TGCGCCAGCGGCCGGACAGGGGACAACTATGGCTACACCTTC,TRBV5-1,TRBJ1-2,NA,TRBD1
CASIRAVNQPQHF,TGTGCCAGCATCAGGGCGGTCAATCAGCCCCAGCATTTT,TRBV28,TRBJ1-5,once,NA
CASRPGPNTEAFF,TGCGCCAGCAGACCAGGGCCGAACACTGAAGCTTTCTTT,TRBV10-1,TRBJ1-1,few,NA
CASSLPAGVWAYEQYF,TGTGCCAGCAGTTTACCGGCAGGGGTTTGGGCCTACGAGCAGTACTTC,TRBV28,TRBJ2-7,NA,NA
CASSLRDRGYEQYF,TGTGCCAGCAGTCTCCGGGACAGGGGGTACGAGCAGTACTTC,TRBV6-5,TRBJ2-7,NA,TRBD1
CSVRQVYPNYGYTF,TGCAGCGTGCGACAGGTCTACCCTAACTATGGCTACACCTTC,TRBV29-1,TRBJ1-2,NA,NA
CASKGVGQPQHF,TGTGCCAGCAAGGGGGTCGGTCAGCCCCAGCATTTT,TRBV2,TRBJ1-5,NA,NA
CSAGATYEQYF,TGCAGTGCAGGGGCGACCTACGAGCAGTACTTC,TRBV20-1,TRBJ2-7,NA,NA
CASTSTGTGSGYTF,TGTGCCAGCACTTCAACCGGGACAGGGAGTGGCTACACCTTC,TRBV6-1,TRBJ1-2,NA,TRBD1
CASIDTGDTQYF,TGTGCCAGCATCGATACGGGGGATACGCAGTATTTT,TRBV2,TRBJ2-3,NA,NA
CASSPYVPQRLQETQYF,TGTGCCAGCAGTCCCTACGTTCCCCAGAGACTTCAAGAGACCCAGTACTTC,TRBV27,TRBJ2-5,NA,NA
CASSLNWALGGAVQYF,TGTGCCAGCAGCTTAAATTGGGCCTTGGGAGGGGCAGTGCAGTACTTC,TRBV11-2,TRBJ2-7,NA,TRBD2
CSVDYAGTSLAKNIQYF,TGCAGCGTTGACTACGCCGGGACTTCACTAGCCAAAAACATTCAGTACTTC,TRBV29-1,TRBJ2-4,NA,NA
CASNVAGGNYGYTF,TGTGCCAGCAACGTAGCCGGGGGGAACTATGGCTACACCTTC,TRBV7-8,TRBJ1-2,once,NA
CASSGSPDSYNEQFF,TGTGCCAGCAGCGGGAGTCCGGATTCCTACAATGAGCAGTTCTTC,TRBV7-3,TRBJ2-1,NA,NA
CASSVQGAIYNEQFF,TGTGCCAGCAGCGTACAGGGGGCGATTTACAATGAGCAGTTCTTC,TRBV9,TRBJ2-1,NA,TRBD1
CASSRNTWLAGGPSQYF,TGTGCCAGCAGTCGTAATACTTGGCTAGCGGGAGGGCCGTCGCAGTATTTT,TRBV7-2,TRBJ2-3,few,TRBD2
CASSLGGGSSYEQYF,TGTGCCAGCAGCTTAGGTGGCGGGAGCTCCTACGAGCAGTACTTC,TRBV7-3,TRBJ2-7,NA,TRBD2
CASSLGGYGYTF,TGCGCCAGCAGCTTGGGAGGGTATGGCTACACCTTC,TRBV5-1,TRBJ1-2,NA,NA
CASSYRSLQSYEQYF,TGTGCCAGCAGTTACAGATCATTACAATCGTACGAGCAGTACTTC,TRBV6-5,TRBJ2-7,NA,NA
CASSLGGSGANVLTF,TGCGCCAGCAGCTTGGGAGGGAGCGGGGCCAACGTCCTGACTTTC,TRBV5-1,TRBJ2-6,NA,NA
CASSYPDRARNQPQHF,TGTGCCAGCAGTTACCCGGACAGGGCGAGGAATCAGCCCCAGCATTTT,TRBV6-6,TRBJ1-5,NA,TRBD1
CASSFGGRVQYF,TGTGCCAGCAGTTTTGGTGGTCGGGTTCAGTACTTC,TRBV6-1,TRBJ2-4,NA,NA
CAFRTGPGGSATYEQYF,TGTGCCTTCCGTACGGGACCGGGGGGCTCCGCAACCTACGAGCAGTACTTC,TRBV2,TRBJ2-7,NA,NA
CSNRDNKNTEAFF,TGCAGCAACAGGGACAATAAAAACACTGAAGCTTTCTTT,TRBV29-1,TRBJ1-1,NA,NA
CASSFGGGRGGTQYF,TGTGCCAGCAGCTTCGGAGGCGGGAGGGGAGGGACGCAGTATTTT,TRBV7-9,TRBJ2-3,NA,TRBD2
CASSLAVVAETDTQYF,TGTGCCAGCAGCTTAGCCGTGGTAGCGGAAACAGATACGCAGTATTTT,TRBV7-9,TRBJ2-3,once,NA
CASSLKREYNEQFF,TGTGCCAGCAGCCTGAAGCGGGAATACAATGAGCAGTTCTTC,TRBV14,TRBJ2-1,NA,TRBD2
CASSPPRGTGELFF,TGTGCCAGCAGCCCTCCTAGGGGCACCGGGGAGCTGTTTTTT,TRBV9,TRBJ2-2,NA,NA
CASVAGITDTQYF,TGCGCCAGCGTCGCGGGCATCACAGATACGCAGTATTTT,TRBV5-1,TRBJ2-3,NA,NA
CASSSGLAGRDIYEQYF,TGTGCCAGCAGCTCAGGCCTGGCCGGGAGGGATATCTACGAGCAGTACTTC,TRBV7-2,TRBJ2-7,NA,TRBD2
CASSPDSFSYEQYF,TGTGCCAGCAGCCCCGACAGCTTCTCCTACGAGCAGTACTTC,TRBV7-9,TRBJ2-7,NA,NA
CASSFIVSEAFF,TGTGCCAGCAGCTTTATCGTATCTGAAGCTTTCTTT,TRBV5-6,TRBJ1-1,NA,NA
CASSLYLSSAKNIQYF,TGTGCCAGCAGCTTATATCTAAGCTCGGCCAAAAACATTCAGTACTTC,TRBV5-6,TRBJ2-4,NA,NA
CASSLEGVLSDSGNTIYF,TGTGCCAGCAGCTTGGAAGGGGTTTTGTCAGACTCTGGAAACACCATATATTTT,TRBV5-6,TRBJ1-3,NA,NA
CASSPYVDSYEQYF,TGTGCCAGCTCACCTTATGTAGACAGCTACGAGCAGTACTTC,TRBV18,TRBJ2-7,once,NA
CASSSGGPSYEQYF,TGTGCCAGCAGCTCGGGGGGACCCTCCTACGAGCAGTACTTC,TRBV5-4,TRBJ2-7,once,TRBD2
CASSERTSGGVEQFF,TGTGCCAGCAGTGAGCGGACTAGCGGGGGTGTTGAGCAGTTCTTC,TRBV25-1,TRBJ2-1,NA,TRBD2
CAWSFTGGYSNQPQHF,TGTGCCTGGAGTTTTACAGGGGGGTATAGCAATCAGCCCCAGCATTTT,TRBV30,TRBJ1-5,NA,TRBD1
CASTAGTSVYNEQFF,TGCGCCAGCACGGCGGGGACTAGCGTATACAATGAGCAGTTCTTC,TRBV5-1,TRBJ2-1,NA,TRBD2
CASSAGTSGKSTDTQYF,TGTGCCAGCAGCGCCGGGACTAGCGGGAAGAGCACAGATACGCAGTATTTT,TRBV9,TRBJ2-3,NA,TRBD2
CASHFTGQGPYEQYF,TGCGCCAGCCACTTTACCGGACAGGGTCCCTACGAGCAGTACTTC,TRBV5-1,TRBJ2-7,NA,TRBD1
CASSPNTGELFF,TGTGCCAGCAGCCCTAACACCGGGGAGCTGTTTTTT,TRBV5-4,TRBJ2-2,NA,NA
CASSGGISSYEQYF,TGTGCCAGCAGTGGAGGGATTAGCTCCTACGAGCAGTACTTC,TRBV6-1,TRBJ2-7,once,NA
CASSILTRRTGELFF,TGTGCCAGCAGCATCCTGACTAGACGCACCGGGGAGCTGTTTTTT,TRBV7-2,TRBJ2-2,NA,NA
CASSSSAASTDTQYF,TGTGCCAGCAGCTCTAGCGCCGCTAGCACAGATACGCAGTATTTT,TRBV7-2,TRBJ2-3,NA,NA
CASTPADRVYEQYF,TGTGCCAGCACTCCCGCAGACAGGGTCTACGAGCAGTACTTC,TRBV28,TRBJ2-7,NA,TRBD1
CASSTTSGTAKNIQYF,TGTGCCAGCAGCACCACTAGCGGAACAGCCAAAAACATTCAGTACTTC,TRBV7-9,TRBJ2-4,NA,TRBD2
CASSSTGGAWETQYF,TGTGCCAGCAGTTCGACAGGGGGCGCATGGGAGACCCAGTACTTC,TRBV27,TRBJ2-5,once,TRBD1
CASTSQEREAAFF,TGTGCGAGTACGAGTCAGGAGAGGGAGGCAGCTTTCTTT,TRBV19,TRBJ1-1,NA,NA
CASSGDYEQYF,TGTGCCAGCAGTGGAGACTACGAGCAGTACTTC,TRBV25-1,TRBJ2-7,few,NA